The 24 T cell receptor beta chains in this list originate from one sample, sequenced in a study of blood T cell repertoires in COVID-19. The protocol was immunoSEQ multiplex PCR, while the TCRdb copy is restricted to in-frame clones and leaves out a portion. The sample has about 190,000 clones, 90% seen once; the top ten hold 0.62%. Sequencing was carried out using peripheral blood. All receptors come from a man aged 50 to 59 with acute or convalescent COVID-19.

The genes are TRBV10-1 and TRBJ1-2; D may be TRBD1 (6 bases). The germline V and J ends were trimmed by 6 bases and 2 bases, with 16 bases remaining between them. In germline, CDR1 is WNHNN, CDR2 SYGVQD (reference sequence). This CDR3 contains 15 residues. Here the CDR3 DNA reads TGCGCCAGCAGGGACAGTTCCAGTGGGAACTATGGCTACACCTTC. Its translation: CASRDSSSGNYGYTF.

The chain carries TRBV19 and TRBJ1-5, with D possibly matching TRBD1 (6 bases). The V gene's germline CDR1 is LNHDA and CDR2 SQIVND (reference sequence). Between the trimmed V and J ends, which lost 5 bases and 3 bases, there was a span of 17 bases. CDR3 length: 16 residues. CDR3: CASSRGALGANQPQHF. The CDR3 bases are TGTGCCAGTAGTCGGGGGGCGCTGGGTGCCAATCAGCCCCAGCATTTT.

This clone has just one count. The rearrangement links TRBV5-1 to TRBJ2-7, with TRBD2 matching 13 bases. Germline values: CDR1 SGHRS, CDR2 YFSETQ. The CDR3 has 18 residues. The J segment lost 3 bases and the V segment lost 3 bases, leaving 12 bases of the junction unmatched. The CDR3 nucleotides read TGCGCCAGCAGCTCGCGGACTAGCGGGAGTCCTAGTCTCTACGAGCAGTACTTC. Translation gives CASSSRTSGSPSLYEQYF.

This clone was seen only once. V gene TRBV6-5 combines with J gene TRBJ1-1; no reliable D call. Germline assignment: CDR1 MNHEY and CDR2 SVGAGI. There are 14 residues in the CDR3. The ends were cut back, 5 bases at V and 7 bases at J, with 17 bases in the middle. This CDR3 reads CASSRRRDGFEAFF. DNA of the CDR3: TGTGCCAGCAGTCGTCGCAGAGACGGGTTTGAAGCTTTCTTT.

The J gene is TRBJ1-4, the V gene TRBV3-1 (or the pseudogene TRBV3-2), with D possibly TRBD1 on 6 matching bases. Germline V gene data show CDR1 as LGHDT and CDR2 as YNNKEL (reference sequence). This CDR3 has 15 amino acids. V shed 0 bases and J shed 8 bases, with 13 bases lying between them. The CDR3 DNA is TGTGCCAGCAGCCAAGATCCAAGGGGGTGGGAAAAACTGTTTTTT. Amino acid sequence: CASSQDPRGWEKLFF.

The chain couples TRBV10-3 to TRBJ2-1, with a tentative D call TRBD2 (6 bases). The V and J ends lost 4 bases and 0 bases respectively, with 16 bases between them. Looked up from germline, CDR1 is ENHRY and CDR2 is SYGVKD. The CDR3 is 17 residues long. The CDR3, as DNA: TGTGCCATCAGTGGGGTGGTCGGGGGTAGCTCCTACAATGAGCAGTTCTTC. Protein: CAISGVVGGSSYNEQFF.

The V gene is TRBV27, the J gene TRBJ1-2; 7 nucleotides align to TRBD1. This CDR3 contains 13 residues. V lost 3 bases, J lost 7 bases, and 5 bases stayed unmatched. CDR1 and CDR2 from the germline V gene are MNHEY and SMNVEV (reference sequence). CDR3 in DNA: TGTGCCAGCAGTTTCACAGGGGAGTCTGGCTACACCTTC. Translated: CASSFTGESGYTF.

This rearrangement joins TRBV25-1 to TRBJ1-2; the D is unclear. Germline CDR1 reads MGHDK; CDR2 reads SYGVNS. The CDR3 runs to 12 residues. V was clipped by 1 base and J by 5 bases, with 5 bases between them. The CDR3 nucleotides are TGTGCCAGCAGTGAATCGGGGTATGGCTACACCTTC. It yields the protein CASSESGYGYTF.

V usage is TRBV6-2 or TRBV6-3 and J usage is TRBJ1-4, with 7 bases identical to TRBD1. The V segment lost 2 bases and the J segment 14 bases; nucleotides outside the gene matches: 8. Looked up from germline, CDR1 is MNHEY and CDR2 is SVGEGT. This CDR3 has 13 amino acids. In nucleotides, the CDR3 is TGTGCCAGCAGTTACCATCGACAGGGCCGGCTGTTTTTT. Its translation: CASSYHRQGRLFF.

The chain has TRBV7-9 and TRBJ2-2; 12 nucleotides line up with TRBD2. The CDR3 length is 15 residues. V gave up 6 bases and J gave up 5 bases; unmatched junction bases: 4. From germline, CDR1 is SEHNR and CDR2 FQNEAQ (reference sequence). The CDR3 protein is CASSRGLAGTGELFF. DNA of the CDR3: TGTGCCAGCAGTAGGGGACTAGCGGGTACCGGGGAGCTGTTTTTT.

The CDR3 loop reads CASSLGTLGEQFF. The CDR3 DNA is TGTGCCAGCAGCTTAGGGACTCTGGGCGAGCAGTTCTTC. The chain has TRBV11-3 and TRBJ2-1; TRBD2 is a possible D gene (5 bases). Germline V lookup: CDR1 SGHNT, CDR2 YENEEA. The CDR3 contains 13 residues. Trimming stripped 1 base from V and 10 bases from J, with 11 bases between.

The genes are TRBV28 and TRBJ2-5; TRBD2 aligns across 10 bases. Per the germline V gene, CDR1 is MDHEN and CDR2 is SYDVKM. This CDR3 spans 13 amino acids. With V trimmed by 9 bases and J by 5 bases, 6 bases remained unmatched. CDR3 residues: CASLAGGEETQYF. The CDR3 DNA is TGTGCCAGTTTAGCGGGAGGTGAGGAGACCCAGTACTTC.

The V and J genes are TRBV19 and TRBJ2-1, with 12 bases aligning to TRBD1. The trim removed 0 bases at V and 10 bases at J, leaving 10 bases unmatched. Germline-derived CDR1 and CDR2 are LNHDA and SQIVND (reference sequence). The CDR3 loop spans 17 amino acids. In nucleotides, the CDR3 is TGTGCCAGTAGTATAGAGGCCGGGACAGGGGGCCTTACGGAGCAGTTCTTC. Protein sequence: CASSIEAGTGGLTEQFF. The variable domain in full, with the rest retrieved from reference TRBV19 and TRBJ2-1, is DGGITQSPKYLFRKEGQNVTLSCEQNLNHDAMYWYRQDPGQGLRLIYYSQIVNDFQKGDIAEGYSVSREKKESFPLTVTSAQKNPTAFYLCASSIEAGTGGLTEQFFGPGTRLTVL.

The genes are TRBV28 and TRBJ2-4; D call uncertain. With 5 bases removed from V and 0 bases from J, the gap between germline ends came to 11 bases. CDR1 and CDR2 (germline): MDHEN, SYDVKM. The CDR3 loop spans 15 amino acids. CDR3 in amino acids: CASSPTFLAKNIQYF. The CDR3 DNA sequence: TGTGCCAGCAGTCCGACTTTTCTAGCCAAAAACATTCAGTACTTC.

The chain recombines TRBV6-5 with TRBJ2-1; TRBD1 matches 8 bases. This CDR3 spans 15 amino acids. CDR1 is MNHEY, CDR2 SVGAGI, per germline. The ends lost 6 bases at V and 0 bases at J; junction bases unmatched: 4. The CDR3 here is CASSPQGGSYNEQFF. DNA for the CDR3: TGTGCCAGCAGCCCACAGGGGGGCTCCTACAATGAGCAGTTCTTC.

The rearrangement uses TRBV6-2 or TRBV6-3 and TRBJ1-5; D may be TRBD1 (6 bases). V was cut by 5 bases and J by 3 bases, with 11 bases left in between. Germline V lookup: CDR1 MNHEY, CDR2 SVGEGT. CDR3 length: 14 amino acids. The DNA of the CDR3 is TGTGCCAGCAGTGTACAGGGACCCAATCAGCCCCAGCATTTT. Its protein is CASSVQGPNQPQHF.

The rearrangement uses TRBV20-1 and TRBJ2-2; a weak D match, TRBD2 (5 bases). This CDR3 is 15 amino acids long. The V and J ends lost 3 bases and 6 bases respectively, with 17 bases between them. Germline V gene sequence: CDR1 DFQATT, CDR2 SNEGSKA (reference sequence). The DNA for the CDR3 is TGCAGTGCTAGTGCAGCAGCGGTGGGCTCCGGGGAGCTGTTTTTT. This gives the protein CSASAAAVGSGELFF.

The rearrangement joins TRBV20-1 to TRBJ1-2; no clear D gene. Trimming left V 3 bases short and J 4 bases short, with 6 bases between. Germline CDR1 DFQATT, CDR2 SNEGSKA (reference sequence). This CDR3 comprises 11 residues. CDR3 loop: CSASPSYGYTF. The DNA of the CDR3 is TGCAGTGCTAGTCCTTCCTATGGCTACACCTTC.

This clone was seen only a few times. The V gene is TRBV24-1, the J gene TRBJ2-5, with D possibly being TRBD2 (6 bases). The germline CDR1 and CDR2 sequences are KGHDR and SFDVKD. Trimming left V 3 bases short and J 1 base short, with 8 bases between. The length of the CDR3 is 14 residues. The CDR3 sequence is CATSDPEGQETQYF. CDR3 nucleotides: TGTGCCACCAGTGATCCGGAGGGCCAAGAGACCCAGTACTTC.

This chain links TRBV10-3 with TRBJ1-5; no clear D. The CDR3 spans 13 residues. V was cut by 2 bases and J by 7 bases, with 9 bases left in between. Per the germline V gene, CDR1 is ENHRY and CDR2 is SYGVKD. The CDR3 nucleotides read TGTGCCATCAGTGAGGATCGGAGCCAGCCCCAGCATTTT. This codes for CAISEDRSQPQHF.

This clone was seen a few times. This rearrangement joins TRBV5-1 to TRBJ1-6; D perhaps matches TRBD1 (6 bases). Trimming removed 4 bases at V and 6 bases at J, with 26 bases between. Germline assignment: CDR1 SGHRS and CDR2 YFSETQ. The CDR3 runs to 19 residues. CDR3 loop: CASSPYSILQGRANSPLHF. The CDR3 nucleotides read TGCGCCAGCAGCCCCTATTCGATCCTACAGGGAAGGGCTAATTCACCCCTCCACTTT.

CDR3 in amino acids: CASSVMDRGYREQFF. In DNA, the CDR3 is TGTGCCAGCAGCGTAATGGACAGGGGATATCGTGAGCAGTTCTTC. The rearrangement links TRBV9 to TRBJ2-1, with 9 bases aligning to TRBD1. J lost 9 bases, V lost 1 base, and 8 bases had no gene match. Germline V gene lookup returns CDR1 SGDLS and CDR2 YYNGEE. This CDR3 has 15 amino acids.

The rearrangement links TRBV6-1 to TRBJ1-6; TRBD1 agrees at 8 bases. Trimming removed 3 bases from V and 9 bases from J; junction bases left unmatched: 7. This CDR3 comprises 15 residues. The germline V gene encodes CDR1 MNHNS and CDR2 SASEGT. This chain's CDR3 is CASSETGTGPSPLHF. The DNA of the CDR3 is TGTGCCAGCAGTGAGACCGGGACAGGCCCTTCACCCCTCCACTTT.

This chain uses TRBV7-2 with TRBJ2-7, with TRBD2 as a possible D gene (6 bases). The V gene lost 3 bases and the J gene lost 2 bases, with 14 bases spanning the gap. The CDR3 runs to 15 residues. The germline CDR1 and CDR2 sequences are SGHTA and FQGNSA. CDR3 DNA: TGTGCCAGCAGCTTTGGCGGGATCCCTCCCTACGAGCAGTACTTC. Amino acid sequence: CASSFGGIPPYEQYF. Combining the CDR3 with reference TRBV7-2 and TRBJ2-7 gives the whole variable domain GAGVSQSPSNKVTEKGKDVELRCDPISGHTALYWYRQSLGQGLEFLIYFQGNSAPDKSGLPSDRFSAERTGGSVSTLTIQRTQQEDSAVYLCASSFGGIPPYEQYFGPGTRLTVT.